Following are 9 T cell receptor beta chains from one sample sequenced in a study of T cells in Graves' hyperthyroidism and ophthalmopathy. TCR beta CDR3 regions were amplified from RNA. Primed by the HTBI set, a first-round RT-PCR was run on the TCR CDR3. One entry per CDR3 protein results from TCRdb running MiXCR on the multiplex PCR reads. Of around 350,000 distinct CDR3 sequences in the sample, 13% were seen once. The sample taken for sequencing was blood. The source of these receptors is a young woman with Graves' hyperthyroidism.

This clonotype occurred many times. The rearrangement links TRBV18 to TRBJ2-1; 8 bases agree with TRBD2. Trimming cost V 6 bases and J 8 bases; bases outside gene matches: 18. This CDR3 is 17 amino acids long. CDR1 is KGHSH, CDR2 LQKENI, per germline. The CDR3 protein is CASSPGASGLPPHEQFF. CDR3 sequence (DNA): TGTGCCAGCTCCCCCGGGGCTAGCGGGCTACCACCCCATGAGCAGTTCTTC.

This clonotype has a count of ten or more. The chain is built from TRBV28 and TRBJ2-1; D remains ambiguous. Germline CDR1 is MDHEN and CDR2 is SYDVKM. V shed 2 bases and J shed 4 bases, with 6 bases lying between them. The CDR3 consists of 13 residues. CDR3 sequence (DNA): TGTGCCAGCAGTTTAGTCAGGTACAATGAGCAGTTCTTC. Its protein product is CASSLVRYNEQFF.

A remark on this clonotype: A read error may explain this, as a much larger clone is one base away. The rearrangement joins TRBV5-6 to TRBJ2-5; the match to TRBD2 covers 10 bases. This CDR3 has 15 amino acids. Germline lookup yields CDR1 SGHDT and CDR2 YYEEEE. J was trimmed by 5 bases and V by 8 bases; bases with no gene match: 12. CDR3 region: CASGEGLAAMETQYF. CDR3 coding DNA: TGTGCCAGTGGTGAAGGACTAGCGGCGATGGAGACCCAGTACTTC.

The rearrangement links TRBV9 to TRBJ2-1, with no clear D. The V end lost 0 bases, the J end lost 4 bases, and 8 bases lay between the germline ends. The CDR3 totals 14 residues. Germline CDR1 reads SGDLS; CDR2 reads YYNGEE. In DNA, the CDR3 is TGTGCCAGCAGCGTAGGTGAGGCATACAATGAGCAGTTCTTC. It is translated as CASSVGEAYNEQFF.

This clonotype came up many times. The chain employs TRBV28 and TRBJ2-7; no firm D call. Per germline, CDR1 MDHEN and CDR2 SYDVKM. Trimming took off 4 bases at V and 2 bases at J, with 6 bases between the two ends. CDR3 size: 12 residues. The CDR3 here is CASSSVTYEQYF. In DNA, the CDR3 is TGTGCCAGCAGTTCTGTCACCTACGAGCAGTACTTC.

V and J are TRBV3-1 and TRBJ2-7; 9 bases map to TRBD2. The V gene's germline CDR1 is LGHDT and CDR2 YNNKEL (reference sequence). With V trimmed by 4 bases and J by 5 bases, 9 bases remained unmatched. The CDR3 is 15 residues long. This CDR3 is CASSRSGGGRNEQYF. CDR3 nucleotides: TGTGCCAGCAGCCGTAGCGGGGGCGGCCGTAACGAGCAGTACTTC.

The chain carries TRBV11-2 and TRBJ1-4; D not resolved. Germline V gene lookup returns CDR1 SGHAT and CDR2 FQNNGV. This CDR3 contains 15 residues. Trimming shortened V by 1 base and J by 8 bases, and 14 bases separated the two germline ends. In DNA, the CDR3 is TGTGCCAGCAGCTTAGCCGCCGGATCGGGGGAAAAACTGTTTTTT. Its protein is CASSLAAGSGEKLFF.

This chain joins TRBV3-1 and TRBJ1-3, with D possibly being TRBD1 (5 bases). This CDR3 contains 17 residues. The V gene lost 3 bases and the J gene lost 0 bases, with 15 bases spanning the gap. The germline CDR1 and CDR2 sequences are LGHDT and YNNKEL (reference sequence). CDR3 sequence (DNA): TGTGCCAGCAGCCATCCCGGGACGGGGGGCTCTGGAAACACCATATATTTT. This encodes CASSHPGTGGSGNTIYF.

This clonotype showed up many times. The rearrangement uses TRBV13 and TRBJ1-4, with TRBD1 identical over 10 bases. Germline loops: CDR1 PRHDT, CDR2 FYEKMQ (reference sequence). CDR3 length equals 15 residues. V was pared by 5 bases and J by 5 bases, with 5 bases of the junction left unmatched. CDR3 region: CASSHRGQGNEKLFF. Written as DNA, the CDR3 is TGTGCCAGCAGCCACCGGGGACAGGGGAATGAAAAACTGTTTTTT.